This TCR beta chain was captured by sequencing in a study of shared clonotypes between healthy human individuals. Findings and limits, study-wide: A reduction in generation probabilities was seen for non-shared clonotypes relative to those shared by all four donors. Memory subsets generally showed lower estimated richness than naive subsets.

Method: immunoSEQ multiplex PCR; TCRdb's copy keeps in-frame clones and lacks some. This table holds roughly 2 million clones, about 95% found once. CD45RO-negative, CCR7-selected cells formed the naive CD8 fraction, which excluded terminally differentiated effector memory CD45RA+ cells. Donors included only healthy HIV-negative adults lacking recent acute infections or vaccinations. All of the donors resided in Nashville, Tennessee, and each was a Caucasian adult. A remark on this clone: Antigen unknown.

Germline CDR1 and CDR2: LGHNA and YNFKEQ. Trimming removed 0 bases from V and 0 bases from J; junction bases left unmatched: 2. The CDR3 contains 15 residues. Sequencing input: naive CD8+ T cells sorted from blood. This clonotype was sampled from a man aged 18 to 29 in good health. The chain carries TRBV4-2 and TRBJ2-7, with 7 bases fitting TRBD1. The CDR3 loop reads CASSQDGDSSYEQYF. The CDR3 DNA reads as TGTGCCAGCAGCCAAGATGGGGACAGCTCCTACGAGCAGTACTTC.